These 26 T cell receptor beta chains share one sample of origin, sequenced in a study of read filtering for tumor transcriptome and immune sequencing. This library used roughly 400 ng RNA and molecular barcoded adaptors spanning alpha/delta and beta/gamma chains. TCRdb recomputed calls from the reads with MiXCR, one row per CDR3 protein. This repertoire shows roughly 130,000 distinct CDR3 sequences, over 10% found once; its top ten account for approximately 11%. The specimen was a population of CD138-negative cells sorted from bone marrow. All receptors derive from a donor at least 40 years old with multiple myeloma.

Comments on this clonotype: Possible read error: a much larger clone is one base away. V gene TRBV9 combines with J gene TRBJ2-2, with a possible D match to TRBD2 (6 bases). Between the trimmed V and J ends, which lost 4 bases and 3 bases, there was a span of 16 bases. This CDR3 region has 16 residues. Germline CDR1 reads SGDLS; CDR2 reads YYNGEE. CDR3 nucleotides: TGTGCCAGCAGCCTAGGTCAAGCGGGTTACACCGGGGAGCTGTTTTTT. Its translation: CASSLGQAGYTGELFF. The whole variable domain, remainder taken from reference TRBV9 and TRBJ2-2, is DSGVTQTPKHLITATGQRVTLRCSPRSGDLSVYWYQQSLDQGLQFLIQYYNGEERAKGNILERFSAQQFPDLHSELNLSSLELGDSALYFCASSLGQAGYTGELFFGEGSRLTVL.

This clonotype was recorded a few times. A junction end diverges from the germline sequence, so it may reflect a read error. CDR3 protein: CASSQDLTGPNRPQHF. The CDR3, as DNA: TGCGCCAGCAGCCAAGATCTCACAGGGCCCAATCGGCCCCAGCATTTT. The gene calls are TRBV4-1 and TRBJ1-5; D might be TRBD1 (6 bases). CDR1 MGHRA and CDR2 YSYEKL come from the germline V gene. The CDR3 covers 16 residues.

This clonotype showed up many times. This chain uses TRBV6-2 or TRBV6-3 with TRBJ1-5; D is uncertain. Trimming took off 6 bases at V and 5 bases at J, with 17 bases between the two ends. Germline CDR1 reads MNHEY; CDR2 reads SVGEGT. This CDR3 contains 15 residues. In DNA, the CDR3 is TGTGCCAGCAGCTTGCTGCGGAGGGCAGATCAGCCCCAGCATTTT. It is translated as CASSLLRRADQPQHF.

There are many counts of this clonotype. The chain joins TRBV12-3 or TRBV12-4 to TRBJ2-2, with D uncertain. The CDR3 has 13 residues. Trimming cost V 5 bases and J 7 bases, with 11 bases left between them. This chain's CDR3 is CASSPRLNGELFF. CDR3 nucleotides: TGTGCCAGCAGTCCCCGTCTCAACGGGGAGCTGTTTTTT.

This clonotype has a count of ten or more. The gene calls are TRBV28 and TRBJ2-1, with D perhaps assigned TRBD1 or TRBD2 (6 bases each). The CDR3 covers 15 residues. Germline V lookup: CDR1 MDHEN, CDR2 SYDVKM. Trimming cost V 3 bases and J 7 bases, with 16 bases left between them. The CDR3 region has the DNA TGTGCCAGCAGTTTCCTAGCGCCCCAGGGGAATGAGCAGTTCTTC. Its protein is CASSFLAPQGNEQFF.

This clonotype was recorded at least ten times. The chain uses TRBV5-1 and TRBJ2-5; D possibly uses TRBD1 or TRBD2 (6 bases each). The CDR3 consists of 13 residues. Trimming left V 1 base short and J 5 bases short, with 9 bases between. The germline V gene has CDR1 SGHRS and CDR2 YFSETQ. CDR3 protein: CASSLTGAETQYF. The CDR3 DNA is TGCGCCAGCAGCTTGACGGGGGCTGAGACCCAGTACTTC. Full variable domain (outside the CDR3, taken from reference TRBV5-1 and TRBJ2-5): KAGVTQTPRYLIKTRGQQVTLSCSPISGHRSVSWYQQTPGQGLQFLFEYFSETQRNKGNFPGRFSGRQFSNSRSEMNVSTLELGDSALYLCASSLTGAETQYFGPGTRLLVL.

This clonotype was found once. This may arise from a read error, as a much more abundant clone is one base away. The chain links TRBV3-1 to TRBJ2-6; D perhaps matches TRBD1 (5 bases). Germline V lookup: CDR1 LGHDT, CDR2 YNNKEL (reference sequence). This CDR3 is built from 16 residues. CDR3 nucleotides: TGTGCCAGCAGCCAAGATAGCCCTCCTGGGGCCAACGTCCTGGCTTTC. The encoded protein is CASSQDSPPGANVLAF.

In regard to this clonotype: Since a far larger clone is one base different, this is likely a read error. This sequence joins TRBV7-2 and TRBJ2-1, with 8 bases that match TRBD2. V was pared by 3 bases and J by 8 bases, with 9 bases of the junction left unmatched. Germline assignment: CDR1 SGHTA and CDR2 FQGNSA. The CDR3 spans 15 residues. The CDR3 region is CASSLGHGGADEQFF. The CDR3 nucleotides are TGTGCCAGCAGCTTGGGGCACGGGGGGGCCGATGAGCAGTTCTTC.

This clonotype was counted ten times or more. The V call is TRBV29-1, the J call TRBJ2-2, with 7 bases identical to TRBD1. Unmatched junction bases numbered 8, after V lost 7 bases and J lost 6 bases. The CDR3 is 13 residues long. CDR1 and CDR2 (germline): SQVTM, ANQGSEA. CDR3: CSAGQRGSGELFF. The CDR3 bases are TGCAGCGCGGGACAGAGAGGTTCCGGGGAGCTGTTTTTT.

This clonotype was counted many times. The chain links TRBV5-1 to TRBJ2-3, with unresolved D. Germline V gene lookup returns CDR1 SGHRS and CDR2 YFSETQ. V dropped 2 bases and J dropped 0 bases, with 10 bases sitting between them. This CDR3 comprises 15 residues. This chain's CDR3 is CASSFLPPSTDTQYF. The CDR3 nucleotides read TGCGCCAGCAGCTTCCTGCCCCCTAGCACAGATACGCAGTATTTT.

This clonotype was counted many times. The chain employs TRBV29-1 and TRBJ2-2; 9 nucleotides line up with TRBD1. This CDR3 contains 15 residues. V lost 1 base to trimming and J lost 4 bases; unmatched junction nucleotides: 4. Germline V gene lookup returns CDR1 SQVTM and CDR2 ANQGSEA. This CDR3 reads CSVEGGDRATGELFF. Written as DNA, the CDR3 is TGCAGCGTTGAAGGTGGGGACAGGGCCACCGGGGAGCTGTTTTTT.

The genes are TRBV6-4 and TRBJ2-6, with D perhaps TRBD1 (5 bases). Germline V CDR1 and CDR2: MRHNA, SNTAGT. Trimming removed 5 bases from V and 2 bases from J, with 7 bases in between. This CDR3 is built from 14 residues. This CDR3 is CASSPGPGANVLTF. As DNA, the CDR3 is TGTGCCAGCAGTCCAGGGCCTGGGGCCAACGTCCTGACTTTC.

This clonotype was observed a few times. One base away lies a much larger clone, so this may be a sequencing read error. The CDR3 region is CSAGGVNTEAFF. As DNA, the CDR3 is TGCAGCGCCGGGGGGGTGAACACTGAAGCTTTCTTT. This chain links TRBV29-1 with TRBJ1-1; D is possibly TRBD1 (5 bases). The CDR3 has 12 amino acids. V lost 7 bases and J 0 bases, leaving 9 bases between the germline ends. The germline V gene has CDR1 SQVTM and CDR2 ANQGSEA.

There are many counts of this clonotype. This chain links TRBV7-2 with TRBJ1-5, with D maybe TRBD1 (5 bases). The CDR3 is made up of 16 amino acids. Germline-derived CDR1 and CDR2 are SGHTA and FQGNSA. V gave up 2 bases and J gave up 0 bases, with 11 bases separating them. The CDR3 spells CASSLRGPSSNQPQHF. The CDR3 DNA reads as TGTGCCAGCAGCTTACGGGGACCTAGTAGCAATCAGCCCCAGCATTTT.

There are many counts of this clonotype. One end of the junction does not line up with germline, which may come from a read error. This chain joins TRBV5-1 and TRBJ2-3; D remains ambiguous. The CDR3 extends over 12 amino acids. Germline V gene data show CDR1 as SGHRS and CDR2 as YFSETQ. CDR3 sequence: CASSPSTDTQYF. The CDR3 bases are TGTGCCAGCAGCCCAAGCACAGATACGCAGTATTTT. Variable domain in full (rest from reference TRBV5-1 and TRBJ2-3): KAGVTQTPRYLIKTRGQQVTLSCSPISGHRSVSWYQQTPGQGLQFLFEYFSETQRNKGNFPGRFSGRQFSNSRSEMNVSTLELGDSALYLCASSPSTDTQYFGPGTRLTVL.

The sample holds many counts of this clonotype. This chain's CDR3 is CASNHGGLSGTGELFF. In DNA, the CDR3 is TGTGCCAGCAATCACGGAGGGCTTTCGGGCACCGGGGAGCTGTTTTTT. The rearrangement links TRBV7-2 to TRBJ2-2; D might be TRBD2 (6 bases). The CDR3 loop spans 16 amino acids. The ends were cut back, 7 bases at V and 4 bases at J, with 19 bases in the middle. The germline CDR1 and CDR2 sequences are SGHTA and FQGNSA.

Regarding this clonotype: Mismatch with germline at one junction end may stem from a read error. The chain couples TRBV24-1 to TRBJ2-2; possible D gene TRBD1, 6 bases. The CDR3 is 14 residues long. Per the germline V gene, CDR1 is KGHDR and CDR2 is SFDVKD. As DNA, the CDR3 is TGTGCCACCAAGGGGGAAGGGAACACCAGGGAGCTGTTTTTT. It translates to CATKGEGNTRELFF.

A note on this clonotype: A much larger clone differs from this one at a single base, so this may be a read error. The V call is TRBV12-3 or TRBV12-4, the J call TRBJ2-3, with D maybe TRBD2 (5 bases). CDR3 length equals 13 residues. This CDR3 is CASTLARTDAQYF. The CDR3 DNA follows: TGTGCCAGCACCCTAGCCCGCACAGATGCGCAGTATTTT.

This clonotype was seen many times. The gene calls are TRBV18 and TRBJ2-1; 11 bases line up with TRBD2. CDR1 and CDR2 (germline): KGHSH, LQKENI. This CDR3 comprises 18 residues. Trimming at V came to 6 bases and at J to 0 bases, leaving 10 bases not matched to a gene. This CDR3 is CASSPSLAGVSSYNEQFF. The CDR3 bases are TGTGCCAGCTCTCCCTCACTAGCGGGGGTTAGCTCCTACAATGAGCAGTTCTTC.

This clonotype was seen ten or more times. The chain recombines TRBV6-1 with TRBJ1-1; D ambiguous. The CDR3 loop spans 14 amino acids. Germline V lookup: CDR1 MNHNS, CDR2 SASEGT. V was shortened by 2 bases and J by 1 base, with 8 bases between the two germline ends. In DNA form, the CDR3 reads TGTGCCAGCAGTGAAAGATCAGGGAACACTGAAGCTTTCTTT. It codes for CASSERSGNTEAFF.

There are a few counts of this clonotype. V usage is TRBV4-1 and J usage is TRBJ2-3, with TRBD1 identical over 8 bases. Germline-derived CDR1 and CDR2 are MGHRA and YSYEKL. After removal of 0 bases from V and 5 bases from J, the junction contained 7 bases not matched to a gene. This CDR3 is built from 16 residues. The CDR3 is CASSQDRGQGIDTQYF. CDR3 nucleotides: TGCGCCAGCAGCCAAGATAGAGGACAGGGAATAGATACGCAGTATTTT.

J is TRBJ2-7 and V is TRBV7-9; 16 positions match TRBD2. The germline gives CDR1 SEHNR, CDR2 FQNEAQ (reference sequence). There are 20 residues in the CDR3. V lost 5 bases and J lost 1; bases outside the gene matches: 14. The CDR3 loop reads CASSLLFGTSGRGPSYEQYF. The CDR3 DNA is TGTGCCAGCAGCCTCCTGTTTGGGACTAGCGGGAGGGGCCCTTCCTACGAGCAGTACTTC.

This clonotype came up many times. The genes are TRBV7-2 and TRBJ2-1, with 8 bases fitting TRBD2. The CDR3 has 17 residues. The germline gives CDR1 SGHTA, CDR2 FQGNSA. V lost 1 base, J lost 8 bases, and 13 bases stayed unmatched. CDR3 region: CASSLGSGNSAGYEQFF. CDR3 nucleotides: TGTGCCAGCAGCTTAGGTAGCGGGAATAGTGCGGGATATGAGCAGTTCTTC.

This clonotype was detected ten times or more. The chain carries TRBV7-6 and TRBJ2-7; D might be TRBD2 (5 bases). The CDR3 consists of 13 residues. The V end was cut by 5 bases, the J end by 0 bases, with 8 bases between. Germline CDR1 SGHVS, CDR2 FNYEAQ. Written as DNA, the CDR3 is TGTGCCAGCAGCCGGGCGGGCTCCTACGAGCAGTACTTC. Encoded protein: CASSRAGSYEQYF.

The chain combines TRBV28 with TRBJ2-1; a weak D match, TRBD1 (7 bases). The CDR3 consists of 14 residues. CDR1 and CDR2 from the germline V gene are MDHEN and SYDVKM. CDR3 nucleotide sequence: TGTGCAGCAGGGCAGGGGGGCTCCTACAATGAGCAGTTCTTC. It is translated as CAAGQGGSYNEQFF.

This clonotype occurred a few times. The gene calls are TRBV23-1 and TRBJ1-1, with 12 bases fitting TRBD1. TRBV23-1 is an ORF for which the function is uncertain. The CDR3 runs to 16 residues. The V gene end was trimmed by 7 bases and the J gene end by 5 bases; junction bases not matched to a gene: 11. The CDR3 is CASTKWGQGARTEAFF. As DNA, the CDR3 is TGCGCCAGCACTAAATGGGGACAGGGGGCGCGTACTGAAGCTTTCTTT.